The 25 T cell receptor beta chains presented below share a single source sample, sequenced in a study of T cells in Graves' hyperthyroidism and ophthalmopathy. RNA transcripts served as the template for amplifying TCR beta CDR3 regions. TCR CDR3 regions were first amplified by RT-PCR with HTBI primers. TCRdb reprocessed the multiplex PCR reads with MiXCR, giving one entry per CDR3 protein. The table includes approximately 590,000 distinct CDR3 sequences, 15% to 17% detected once. The sequencing input was blood. Receptors were obtained from a woman aged 25 to 39 with Graves' hyperthyroidism.

This clonotype occurred a few times. The chain combines TRBV10-3 with TRBJ1-3; D uncertain. Germline V gives CDR1 ENHRY, CDR2 SYGVKD. This CDR3 is built from 13 residues. V was shortened by 11 bases and J by 2 bases, with 13 bases between the two germline ends. The CDR3 loop reads CAALGLTGNTIYF. CDR3 bases: TGTGCCGCATTAGGGCTTACTGGAAACACCATATATTTT.

In this sample, this clonotype turned up many times. V and J are TRBV20-1 and TRBJ2-7; 9 bases are shared with TRBD2. The CDR3 runs 13 residues. V gave up 6 bases and J gave up 3 bases; unmatched junction bases: 6. The germline CDR1 and CDR2 sequences are DFQATT and SNEGSKA (reference sequence). CDR3 in DNA: TGCAGTGCACGGACTAGCGAAGACTACGAGCAGTACTTC. Its translation: CSARTSEDYEQYF.

This clonotype was seen repeatedly, ten times or more. The CDR3 nucleotides are TGTGCCAGCAGCTACCCGACAGGACTCTACAATGAGCAGTTCTTC. Translated, it gives CASSYPTGLYNEQFF. V is TRBV11-2 and J is TRBJ2-1, with a weak D call TRBD1 (6 bases). The germline V and J ends were trimmed by 4 bases and 3 bases, with 13 bases remaining between them. The CDR3 is 15 residues long. Per germline, CDR1 SGHAT and CDR2 FQNNGV.

This clonotype was detected only a few times. This rearrangement joins TRBV20-1 to TRBJ2-3; no definite D call. Trimming pared 3 bases from V and 0 bases from J, leaving 10 bases between. Germline values: CDR1 DFQATT, CDR2 SNEGSKA (reference sequence). The CDR3 is 14 residues long. The CDR3 loop is CSASHYPSTDTQYF. DNA for the CDR3: TGCAGTGCTAGTCACTACCCGAGCACAGATACGCAGTATTTT.

This clonotype has a count of ten or more. This chain joins TRBV18 and TRBJ2-7; 13 bases map to TRBD2. This CDR3 spans 16 amino acids. Germline CDR1 KGHSH, CDR2 LQKENI. V was pared by 2 bases and J by 3 bases, with 4 bases of the junction left unmatched. In DNA form, the CDR3 reads TGTGCCAGCTCACCATCCGGGACTAGCGGGAACTACGAGCAGTACTTC. Its protein product is CASSPSGTSGNYEQYF.

This clonotype came up a few times. The rearrangement links TRBV19 to TRBJ2-7, with 9 nucleotides matching TRBD1. Germline-derived CDR1 and CDR2 are LNHDA and SQIVND (reference sequence). With 8 bases clipped from V and 6 bases from J, the junction kept 2 bases outside the gene matches. The CDR3 runs to 11 residues. DNA of the CDR3: TGTGCCAGTGGGACAGGGTCCGAGCAGTACTTC. It is translated as CASGTGSEQYF.

V usage is TRBV19 and J usage is TRBJ1-5, with D perhaps TRBD1 (6 bases). The CDR3 has 17 residues. Trimming cost V 0 bases and J 3 bases, with 15 bases left between them. Germline CDR1 reads LNHDA; CDR2 reads SQIVND (reference sequence). The CDR3 spells CASSIEEGVGYNQPQHF. The CDR3 DNA follows: TGTGCCAGTAGTATAGAGGAGGGGGTGGGATACAATCAGCCCCAGCATTTT.

V gene TRBV4-3 combines with J gene TRBJ2-1, with TRBD2 matching over 13 bases. Trimming took 3 bases from V and 3 from J; bases not matched to a gene: 5. The germline gives CDR1 LGHNA, CDR2 YSLEER. The CDR3 spans 17 residues. CDR3 protein: CASSHGLAGANYNEQFF. The CDR3 DNA is TGCGCCAGCAGCCATGGACTAGCGGGAGCGAACTACAATGAGCAGTTCTTC.

This clonotype was recorded many times. The V call is TRBV30, the J call TRBJ1-2; D uncertain. Trimming took off 4 bases at V and 1 base at J, with 4 bases between the two ends. This CDR3 has 11 amino acids. Germline loops: CDR1 GTSNPN, CDR2 SVGIG (reference sequence). Here the CDR3 DNA reads TGTGCCTGGACGGTTAACTATGGCTACACCTTC. Protein product: CAWTVNYGYTF. The entire variable domain, with the rest obtained from reference TRBV30 and TRBJ1-2, is as follows: SQTIHQWPATLVQPVGSPLSLECTVEGTSNPNLYWYRQAAGRGLQLLFYSVGIGQISSEVPQNLSASRPQDRQFILSSKKLLLSDSGFYLCAWTVNYGYTFGSGTRLTVV.

The table lists this clonotype with many counts. The gene calls are TRBV12-3 or TRBV12-4 and TRBJ2-7, with 12 bases that match TRBD2. The length of the CDR3 is 16 residues. With 5 bases clipped from V and 3 bases from J, the junction kept 8 bases outside the gene matches. CDR3 DNA sequence: TGTGCCAGCAGTCCTGGACTAGCGGGACTTCTCTACGAGCAGTACTTC. It specifies CASSPGLAGLLYEQYF.

This clonotype appeared a few times. The chain links TRBV10-3 to TRBJ1-5; 9 bases match TRBD1. CDR3 size: 14 residues. Germline values: CDR1 ENHRY, CDR2 SYGVKD. V trimming: 10 bases; J trimming: 2 bases; junction bases outside the gene matches: 6. The CDR3 is CATTGGTGNQPQHF. Here the CDR3 DNA reads TGTGCCACCACAGGGGGCACGGGCAATCAGCCCCAGCATTTT.

This clonotype was observed many times. This rearrangement joins TRBV20-1 to TRBJ2-1; 7 nucleotides align to TRBD2. J was trimmed by 5 bases and V by 1 base; bases with no gene match: 5. From germline, CDR1 is DFQATT and CDR2 SNEGSKA (reference sequence). The CDR3 extends over 14 amino acids. The CDR3 DNA sequence: TGCAGTGCTAGAGTCTCTCTAGCGGACAATGAGCAGTTCTTC. Protein sequence: CSARVSLADNEQFF.

V gene TRBV19 combines with J gene TRBJ2-6; maybe TRBD1 (6 bases). Trimming stripped 7 bases from V and 1 base from J, with 14 bases between. The germline V gene encodes CDR1 LNHDA and CDR2 SQIVND (reference sequence). This CDR3 has 16 residues. The chain's CDR3 is CASKGHSLSGANVLTF. CDR3 coding DNA: TGTGCCAGTAAGGGACATTCCCTTTCTGGGGCCAACGTCCTGACTTTC.

The J gene is TRBJ1-1, the V gene TRBV11-1; D is perhaps TRBD1 (5 bases). CDR1 is SGHAT, CDR2 FQDESV, per germline (reference sequence). Trimming pared 0 bases from V and 7 bases from J, leaving 12 bases between. There are 14 residues in the CDR3. In DNA, the CDR3 is TGTGCCAGCAGCTTAGCCGGGGGAGGAGATGAAGCTTTCTTT. This translates into CASSLAGGGDEAFF.

This chain links TRBV6-5 with TRBJ1-5; 9 bases line up with TRBD1. The length of the CDR3 is 18 residues. Germline V gene sequence: CDR1 MNHEY, CDR2 SVGAGI. Trimming cost V 0 bases and J 2 bases; bases outside gene matches: 8. The CDR3 nucleotides are TGTGCCAGCAGTTACTCTAAGACAGGGGGGCGAGGCAATCAGCCCCAGCATTTT. Protein product: CASSYSKTGGRGNQPQHF.

The chain couples TRBV20-1 to TRBJ2-1, with 14 nucleotides matching TRBD2. There are 15 residues in the CDR3. Germline CDR1 DFQATT, CDR2 SNEGSKA (reference sequence). V was clipped by 3 bases and J by 9 bases; unmatched bases: 7. In nucleotides, the CDR3 is TGCAGTGCTAGGGAGGGACTAGCGGGAGTTGTTGAGCAGTTCTTC. Translated, it gives CSAREGLAGVVEQFF.

This clonotype was observed at least ten times. V usage is TRBV20-1 and J usage is TRBJ1-1; D uncertain. The germline CDR1 and CDR2 sequences are DFQATT and SNEGSKA (reference sequence). V shed 1 base and J shed 3 bases, with 12 bases lying between them. This CDR3 has 14 amino acids. Here the CDR3 DNA reads TGCAGTGCTAGAGTGGAGGGTTGGGACACTGAAGCTTTCTTT. Its protein product is CSARVEGWDTEAFF.

This clonotype has only a few counts. V usage is TRBV28 and J usage is TRBJ2-1, with 9 bases lining up with TRBD2. V lost 0 bases, J lost 8 bases, and 14 bases stayed unmatched. CDR1 is MDHEN and CDR2 is SYDVKM in the germline V gene. CDR3 length: 18 amino acids. Here the CDR3 DNA reads TGTGCCAGCAGTTTATGGGGAGCCCGAATAGCGGGAGTCGATGAGCAGTTCTTC. Its translation: CASSLWGARIAGVDEQFF.

This chain connects TRBV19 to TRBJ1-1; TRBD1 aligns across 9 bases. CDR3 size: 17 residues. V shed 7 bases and J 1 base; nucleotides not matched to a gene: 13. Germline-derived CDR1 and CDR2 are LNHDA and SQIVND (reference sequence). CDR3: CASTPQGAFPGNTEAFF. The CDR3 nucleotides read TGTGCCAGTACCCCACAGGGGGCCTTTCCCGGGAACACTGAAGCTTTCTTT.

This chain links TRBV20-1 with TRBJ2-1, with 8 bases fitting TRBD2. Germline lookup yields CDR1 DFQATT and CDR2 SNEGSKA (reference sequence). This CDR3 spans 15 amino acids. V was pared by 4 bases and J by 1 base, with 6 bases of the junction left unmatched. The DNA of the CDR3 is TGCAGTGCTAACGGGAGGGCCTTTTCCTACAATGAGCAGTTCTTC. It encodes CSANGRAFSYNEQFF.

V usage is TRBV5-6 and J usage is TRBJ2-7; the match to TRBD2 covers 8 bases. Trimming cost V 2 bases and J 5 bases; bases outside gene matches: 12. Germline V gene sequence: CDR1 SGHDT, CDR2 YYEEEE. The CDR3 is made up of 16 amino acids. The CDR3 sequence: CASSFGSASGWDEQYF. The CDR3 DNA follows: TGTGCCAGCAGCTTCGGGTCGGCTAGCGGGTGGGACGAGCAGTACTTC.

This clonotype was recorded a few times. V gene TRBV5-1 combines with J gene TRBJ2-3, with D unresolved. Trimming stripped 1 base from V and 3 bases from J, with 15 bases between. This CDR3 is built from 16 residues. Germline V CDR1 and CDR2: SGHRS, YFSETQ. The CDR3 region is CASSLLQARSTDTQYF. The CDR3 coding sequence is TGCGCCAGCAGCTTGCTGCAGGCGAGAAGTACAGATACGCAGTATTTT.

V usage is TRBV5-1 and J usage is TRBJ1-3; D remains unclear. The CDR3 totals 13 residues. V shed 7 bases and J shed 0 bases, with 8 bases lying between them. Germline CDR1 is SGHRS and CDR2 is YFSETQ. CDR3 in amino acids: CASGPSSGNTIYF. The CDR3 DNA is TGCGCCAGCGGTCCCTCCTCTGGAAACACCATATATTTT.

The gene calls are TRBV7-2 and TRBJ2-7; 14 nucleotides agree with TRBD2. V dropped 5 bases and J dropped 5; count of bases not matched to a gene: 8. From germline, CDR1 is SGHTA and CDR2 FQGNSA. The CDR3 is 16 amino acids. In DNA, the CDR3 is TGTGCCAGCAGCCAAGGGACTAGCGGGAGTGGGCACGAGCAGTACTTC. This gives the protein CASSQGTSGSGHEQYF.

This clonotype was counted a single time. V gene TRBV4-1 combines with J gene TRBJ2-2; D might be TRBD2 (6 bases). V was shortened by 3 bases and J by 5 bases, with 16 bases between the two germline ends. There are 16 residues in the CDR3. Germline assignment: CDR1 MGHRA and CDR2 YSYEKL. Written as DNA, the CDR3 is TGCGCCAGCAGCCAGGGTTTTGTCGCGGGAACCGGGGAGCTGTTTTTT. As protein: CASSQGFVAGTGELFF.